This T cell receptor beta chain emerged from a study of T cell repertoires in cytomegalovirus infection. Study as a whole: It can be stated that public TCR beta signatures indicated CMV infection as well as a matching HLA type.

TCRdb re-called the reads through MiXCR, storing one row per CDR3 protein. This sample has 480,000 or so distinct CDR3 sequences, with approximately 10% found just once. V was cut by 1 base and J by 0 bases, with 7 bases left in between. The germline V gene encodes CDR1 SGHDN and CDR2 FVKESK. The CDR3 totals 15 residues. The chain links TRBV14 to TRBJ2-4; D unclear. This clonotype was obtained from a human donor in good health (CMV status not recorded). Some clones in this sample may be carry-over from other donors' samples. The source material was PBMCs. This CDR3 reads CASSQGHSAKNIQYF. The CDR3 bases are TGTGCCAGCAGCCAAGGGCATTCAGCCAAAAACATTCAGTACTTC.